This T cell receptor beta chain was sequenced for a study of OX40 agonist ivuxolimab in advanced cancers. Here immunoSEQ multiplex PCR was the method, and the copy in TCRdb shows in-frame clones only, minus some. The sample holds about 81,000 clones, around 90% seen once. This CDR3 contains 12 residues. With 3 bases removed from V and 5 bases from J, the gap between germline ends came to 7 bases. The germline V gene has CDR1 SEHNR and CDR2 FQNEAQ (reference sequence). The chain employs TRBV7-9 and TRBJ1-1; D is undetermined. The clonotype comes from an adult with an advanced solid tumor such as melanoma, head and neck, liver or kidney cancer. Material: CD4+ or CD8+ T cells sorted from blood, obtained in a trial of the OX40 agonist ivuxolimab. For the CDR3, the DNA is TGTGCCAGCAGCTTCTCGGGAACTGAAGCTTTCTTT. This gives the protein CASSFSGTEAFF.